A selection of T cell receptor beta chains follows, all from one sample in a study of T cells in Graves' hyperthyroidism and ophthalmopathy. MiXCR, run by TCRdb on the multiplex PCR reads, gives a single entry per CDR3 protein. The sample holds about 640,000 distinct CDR3 sequences, around 20% seen once. Sequenced material: blood. These receptors came from a man aged 25-40 years with Graves' ophthalmopathy. CDR3s include the opening cysteine and the closing phenylalanine or tryptophan. Fields, in order: J gene, clone size, V gene, D gene, CDR3 DNA, CDR3 protein. D genes are given only for firm matches. Rows may omit the clone size; those that give it use once, few, many or a size class.

TRBJ2-2,few,TRBV7-9,-,TGTGCCAGCAGCGATACTAAGCTCGGGGAGCTGTTTTTT,CASSDTKLGELFF
TRBJ2-3,many,TRBV28,TRBD2,TGTGCCAGCAGTTTACCAGCGGGAGTAAAAGATACGCAGTATTTT,CASSLPAGVKDTQYF
TRBJ1-1,many,TRBV5-1,TRBD1,TGCGCCAGCAGCTTAGGACAGGGTTTGAGCACTGAAGCTTTCTTT,CASSLGQGLSTEAFF
TRBJ2-7,-,TRBV10-3,-,TGTGCCATCAGTGGGACGAGAGGGGCGATAAGCTCCTACGAGCAGTACTTC,CAISGTRGAISSYEQYF
TRBJ2-3,few,TRBV3-1,-,TGTGCCAGCAGCCAAGTAGGGGGAGAGGACACAGATACGCAGTATTTT,CASSQVGGEDTDTQYF
TRBJ1-1,-,TRBV29-1,-,TGCAGCGTTGAATTCTTAACCACTGAAGCTTTCTTT,CSVEFLTTEAFF
TRBJ2-7,-,TRBV19,-,TGTGCCAGTAGTATTGCACAGCCCTCCTACGAGCAGTACTTC,CASSIAQPSYEQYF
TRBJ2-1,few,TRBV19,TRBD1,TGTGCCAGTAGTATTGAGGGGACAGGGGGCTACAATGAGCAGTTCTTC,CASSIEGTGGYNEQFF
TRBJ2-1,few,TRBV3-1,TRBD1,TGTGCCAGCAGCCATGGGACAGGGGGGTACAATGAGCAGTTCTTC,CASSHGTGGYNEQFF
TRBJ2-5,many,TRBV3-1,-,TGTGCCAGCAGCCAAGAGTTAAGGGAAGAGACCCAGTACTTC,CASSQELREETQYF
TRBJ2-1,-,TRBV30,-,TGTGCCTGGAGCGCATCCGGCGATGAGCAGTTCTTC,CAWSASGDEQFF
TRBJ1-6,-,TRBV5-4,-,TGTGCCAGCAGCTTGGACACTTCACCCCTCCACTTT,CASSLDTSPLHF
TRBJ2-1,few,TRBV7-3,TRBD2,TGTGCCAGCAGCCCGACCAGGAGCGGGAGTAAAGTGAATGAGCAGTTCTTC,CASSPTRSGSKVNEQFF
TRBJ2-5,few,TRBV24-1,-,TGTGCCACATCACGGGGCCTCCAAGAGACCCAGTACTTC,CATSRGLQETQYF
TRBJ2-7,many,TRBV29-1,-,TGCAGCGTGGTACCACGGGACAACTCCTACGAGCAGTACTTC,CSVVPRDNSYEQYF
TRBJ2-7,-,TRBV4-1,TRBD2,TGCGCCAGCGCACAACGGGGGGGGAAGGAGCAGTACTTC,CASAQRGGKEQYF
TRBJ1-3,few,TRBV7-2,-,TGTGCCAGCAGCCCCTACAACGGCGACACCATATATTTT,CASSPYNGDTIYF
TRBJ2-7,few,TRBV6-1,TRBD1,TGTGCCAGCACCCCCAGTAGGACAGGACCAGCCTACGAGCAGTACTTC,CASTPSRTGPAYEQYF
TRBJ2-1,many,TRBV7-6,-,TGTGCCAGCAGCGCCAGTGGGAGGGGGTACAATGAGCAGTTCTTC,CASSASGRGYNEQFF
TRBJ1-1,many,TRBV28,-,TGTGCCAGCAGGGGGCAGGGGCTCGTTGAAGCTTTCTTT,CASRGQGLVEAFF
TRBJ2-7,-,TRBV20-1,-,TGCAGGGACGAGGGGGGCCCCTTTACCGCCTACGAGCAGTACTTC,CRDEGGPFTAYEQYF
TRBJ1-5,few,TRBV15,-,TGTGCCACCAGCAGAGATCTGGGGGCGAGGCAGCCCCAGCATTTT,CATSRDLGARQPQHF
TRBJ2-3,-,TRBV5-4,TRBD2,TGTGCCGGCGCCGGGGGGAGCTCTTCACCTAACACAGATACGCAGTATTTT,CAGAGGSSSPNTDTQYF
TRBJ2-1,-,TRBV12-3/TRBV12-4,-,TGTGCCAGCAGTGATCAAGGATTGACCTACAATGAGCAGTTCTTC,CASSDQGLTYNEQFF
TRBJ1-1,-,TRBV28,-,TGTGCCAGCAGTCCTCCGGGGGCCGGTGGGAACACTGAAGCTTTCTTT,CASSPPGAGGNTEAFF
TRBJ2-1,-,TRBV6-2/TRBV6-3,-,TGTGCCAGTCACTCTGGGGCTTCACTCTACAATGAGCAGTTCTTC,CASHSGASLYNEQFF
TRBJ2-2,-,TRBV9,TRBD2,TGTGCCAGCAGCGCTAGCGGGAGTCGGACCGGGGAGCTGTTTTTT,CASSASGSRTGELFF
TRBJ2-7,many,TRBV3-1,-,TGTGCCAGCAGCCAGGAAAGGGCAGGGCTGGGCGAGCAGTACTTC,CASSQERAGLGEQYF
TRBJ2-1,-,TRBV12-5,-,TGTGCTAGTGGATCTATTAAAGAGCAGTTCTTC,CASGSIKEQFF
TRBJ2-1,many,TRBV5-1,TRBD2,TGCGCCAGCAGCCAAACTAGCGGGGTAGGGCAGTTCTTC,CASSQTSGVGQFF
TRBJ2-2,-,TRBV6-2/TRBV6-3,TRBD1,TGTGCCAGCACTCTCCGGGACAGGGGAAGGGGCACCGGGGAGCTGTTTTTT,CASTLRDRGRGTGELFF